This T cell receptor beta chain was identified in a study of OX40 agonist ivuxolimab in advanced cancers. On the study more broadly: Treatment of patients was with ivuxolimab, an agonistic anti-OX40 (CD134) antibody.

Patients were ineligible given autoimmune disease history or systemic immunosuppression. The study, taken as a whole, reports: Specificity for antigen went undetermined in the expanded peripheral T cells.

Assay used: immunoSEQ multiplex PCR; TCRdb lists only in-frame clones, some missing. The repertoire consists of 90,000 or so clones, with about 91% occurring once and the leading ten covering approximately 0.35%. Comment on this clone: The target antigen is unknown.

V lost 4 bases to trimming and J lost 4 bases; unmatched junction nucleotides: 3. The CDR3 is 14 residues long. Per the germline V gene, CDR1 is SGHTA and CDR2 is FQGNSA. The chain combines TRBV7-2 with TRBJ2-5, with 10 bases that match TRBD1. This sequence originates from an adult with an advanced solid tumor such as melanoma, head and neck, liver or kidney cancer. Sequencing used CD4+ or CD8+ T cells sorted from blood, obtained in a trial of the OX40 agonist ivuxolimab. DNA for the CDR3: TGTGCCAGCAGCTCGGGACAGGGGCGAGAGACCCAGTACTTC. It codes for CASSSGQGRETQYF.